The T cell receptor beta chain under discussion was sequenced for a study of response to subunit inactivated influenza vaccine. Broader study findings: Few new T cells, the authors suggested, are recruited by each seasonal influenza vaccination.

TCRdb re-called the RT-PCR reads through MiXCR, storing one row per CDR3 protein. Altogether almost 250,000 distinct CDR3 sequences are present, more than 10% being singletons, with the ten largest covering about 7.8%. Germline CDR1 reads SNHLY; CDR2 reads FYNNEI. The CDR3 spans 15 residues. V was clipped by 3 bases and J by 3 bases, with 9 bases between them. To note about this clonotype: Its antigen is undetermined.

The TCR comes from a man aged 45-65 years who received an inactivated influenza vaccine. Sequencing used non-naive T cells sorted from PBMCs, obtained about 14 days before vaccination. The chain carries TRBV2 and TRBJ2-6; D is ambiguous. As DNA, the CDR3 is TGTGCCAGCAGTGAGTGGCAGGTTGGGGCCAACGTCCTGACTTTC. This gives the protein CASSEWQVGANVLTF.